The 10 T cell receptor beta chains given below trace back to one sample, sequenced in a study of T-cell reconstitution after alpha-beta-depleted transplantation in children. Unique molecular identifiers were used to barcode this TCRbeta library. Using its own MiXCR run on the PCR reads, TCRdb lists one record per CDR3 protein. The sample consists of over 200,000 distinct CDR3 sequences, about 9.5% of them appearing once. Source: PBMCs from the stem cell graft donor, taken from the stem cell graft. The source is a human donor who donated a stem cell graft to a child with acute lymphoblastic leukemia.

This chain joins TRBV29-1 and TRBJ1-1; TRBD1 agrees at 9 bases. V dropped 6 bases and J dropped 4; count of bases not matched to a gene: 6. This CDR3 spans 13 amino acids. Germline lookup yields CDR1 SQVTM and CDR2 ANQGSEA. CDR3 sequence: CSVSGQGTTEAFF. For the CDR3, the DNA is TGCAGCGTCTCGGGACAGGGCACCACTGAAGCTTTCTTT.

The chain recombines TRBV12-3 or TRBV12-4 with TRBJ1-5; D remains unclear. The CDR3 extends over 12 amino acids. V dropped 6 bases and J dropped 5 bases, with 8 bases sitting between them. The CDR3 DNA follows: TGTGCCAGCAGCTTGGCGGATCAGCCCCAGCATTTT. Protein product: CASSLADQPQHF.

The V call is TRBV20-1, the J call TRBJ2-3; TRBD2 matches 7 bases. V lost 8 bases, J lost 0 bases, and 11 bases stayed unmatched. Germline loops: CDR1 DFQATT, CDR2 SNEGSKA (reference sequence). This CDR3 spans 15 amino acids. The CDR3 region has the DNA TGCAGTATAGGCCCCGGGGGGAAGAGCACAGATACGCAGTATTTT. It codes for CSIGPGGKSTDTQYF.

V and J are TRBV5-5 and TRBJ1-1; D might be TRBD1 (5 bases). The CDR3 is 15 residues long. Trimming took off 4 bases at V and 10 bases at J, with 23 bases between the two ends. The germline V gene encodes CDR1 SGHKS and CDR2 YYEKEE (reference sequence). CDR3: CASSPGVTDLILAFF. The CDR3 DNA sequence: TGTGCCAGCAGCCCGGGGGTGACAGACCTGATTCTAGCTTTCTTT.

V usage is TRBV4-1 and J usage is TRBJ1-4; TRBD1 is a possible D gene (5 bases). This CDR3 has 16 amino acids. Germline CDR1 MGHRA, CDR2 YSYEKL. Trimming pared 1 base from V and 10 bases from J, leaving 19 bases between. The CDR3 loop is CASSQVAGKGRAKLFF. For the CDR3, the DNA is TGCGCCAGCAGCCAAGTAGCCGGGAAGGGGCGCGCAAAACTGTTTTTT.

This clonotype was counted ten times or more. The chain joins TRBV4-2 to TRBJ2-1; 13 bases line up with TRBD2. CDR1 LGHNA and CDR2 YNFKEQ come from the germline V gene. V shed 4 bases and J 3 bases; nucleotides not matched to a gene: 12. This CDR3 comprises 19 residues. CDR3 sequence (DNA): TGTGCCAGCAGCCCTCAACTAGCGGGGGGGCCGTTGAGCTACAATGAGCAGTTCTTC. Amino acid sequence: CASSPQLAGGPLSYNEQFF.

V and J are TRBV19 and TRBJ2-5; D is ambiguous. CDR1 and CDR2 from the germline V gene are LNHDA and SQIVND (reference sequence). Trimming removed 10 bases from V and 4 bases from J, with 16 bases in between. CDR3 length equals 13 residues. The CDR3 sequence is CATRTPAGETQYF. Here the CDR3 DNA reads TGTGCCACCCGGACGCCCGCCGGAGAGACCCAGTACTTC.

This clonotype was recorded at least ten times. The rearrangement joins TRBV7-7 to TRBJ2-2; D gene unclear. V was clipped by 6 bases and J by 3 bases, with 11 bases between them. The germline CDR1 and CDR2 sequences are SSHAT and FNYEAQ (reference sequence). The CDR3 sequence is 14 residues long. The CDR3 sequence: CASSQDGHTGELFF. The DNA for the CDR3 is TGTGCCAGCAGTCAGGACGGACACACCGGGGAGCTGTTTTTT.

V usage is TRBV29-1 and J usage is TRBJ1-5, with 8 nucleotides matching TRBD1. Germline V lookup: CDR1 SQVTM, CDR2 ANQGSEA. The J segment lost 3 bases and the V segment lost 4 bases, leaving 8 bases of the junction unmatched. CDR3 length: 15 residues. The CDR3 DNA reads TGCAGCGTTGTTATTACAGGGGGTTCCAATCAGCCCCAGCATTTT. Translated, it gives CSVVITGGSNQPQHF.

This clonotype was counted many times. The chain combines TRBV11-2 with TRBJ2-3, with 11 positions matching TRBD2. The CDR3 consists of 15 residues. After removal of 3 bases from V and 3 bases from J, the junction contained 2 bases not matched to a gene. Per germline, CDR1 SGHAT and CDR2 FQNNGV. This chain's CDR3 is CASSFLAGGTDTQYF. As DNA, the CDR3 is TGTGCCAGCAGCTTCCTAGCGGGGGGAACAGATACGCAGTATTTT.